A single sample gave rise to the 19 T cell receptor beta chains below, sequenced in a study of blood T cell repertoires in COVID-19. Data came from immunoSEQ multiplex PCR; TCRdb stores just in-frame clones and leaves some out. The sample yields approximately 110,000 clones, nearly 85% seen once. Sequencing used peripheral blood. These receptors were obtained from a woman in her forties or fifties with acute or convalescent COVID-19.

V and J are TRBV28 and TRBJ1-1, with TRBD1 identical over 11 bases. This CDR3 has 18 amino acids. V shed 10 bases, J shed 6 bases, and the junction held 22 bases outside the gene matches. Germline values: CDR1 MDHEN, CDR2 SYDVKM. CDR3 loop: CATIPQRDRGRRSAEAFF. The DNA for the CDR3 is TGTGCCACCATTCCCCAGAGGGACAGGGGGAGGAGAAGTGCTGAAGCTTTCTTT.

The chain couples TRBV18 to TRBJ1-3; D perhaps matches TRBD1 (5 bases). In germline, CDR1 is KGHSH, CDR2 LQKENI. The CDR3 consists of 15 residues. Trimming removed 1 base at V and 3 bases at J, with 10 bases between. The CDR3 bases are TGTGCCAGCTCACCACTTGCCGGGGGTGGAAACACCATATATTTT. This encodes CASSPLAGGGNTIYF.

The chain carries TRBV18 and TRBJ1-2; D is unresolved. This CDR3 has 14 amino acids. Germline V lookup: CDR1 KGHSH, CDR2 LQKENI. Trimming took 6 bases from V and 6 from J, leaving 17 bases between them. The CDR3 loop is CASSYSPGLDGYTF. CDR3 bases: TGTGCCAGCTCGTACTCTCCTGGACTGGATGGCTACACCTTC.

The gene calls are TRBV7-2 and TRBJ1-1, with TRBD1 matching 10 bases. J was trimmed by 4 bases and V by 2 bases; bases with no gene match: 10. Germline CDR1 SGHTA, CDR2 FQGNSA. This CDR3 has 17 residues. CDR3 in DNA: TGTGCCAGCAGCTTAAGCTTAAGTCGGGACAGGGGCACTGAAGCTTTCTTT. It yields the protein CASSLSLSRDRGTEAFF. The full variable domain, its missing parts supplied by reference TRBV7-2 and TRBJ1-1, is GAGVSQSPSNKVTEKGKDVELRCDPISGHTALYWYRQSLGQGLEFLIYFQGNSAPDKSGLPSDRFSAERTGGSVSTLTIQRTQQEDSAVYLCASSLSLSRDRGTEAFFGQGTRLTVV.

The CDR3 DNA reads as TGTGCCAGCAGTCCACCCCCCTCGGCGAACACCGGGGAGCTGTTTTTT. Translated, it gives CASSPPPSANTGELFF. The chain joins TRBV28 to TRBJ2-2; D remains unclear. The V gene's germline CDR1 is MDHEN and CDR2 SYDVKM. The CDR3 runs 16 residues. V lost 5 bases and J lost 0, with 13 bases in between.

The chain couples TRBV6-5 to TRBJ1-4; D possibly corresponds to TRBD1 (6 bases). V lost 6 bases and J lost 4, with 12 bases in between. The CDR3 length is 14 residues. CDR1 and CDR2 from the germline V gene are MNHEY and SVGAGI. CDR3 coding DNA: TGTGCCAGCAGGAGGACAGCTGATAATGAAAAACTGTTTTTT. Encoded protein: CASRRTADNEKLFF.

This clone was detected only a few times. V gene TRBV5-1 combines with J gene TRBJ1-1, with D hard to call. The CDR3 is made up of 15 amino acids. V was cut by 0 bases and J by 4 bases, with 13 bases left in between. Looked up from germline, CDR1 is SGHRS and CDR2 is YFSETQ. CDR3: CASSLAISFSTEAFF. DNA of the CDR3: TGCGCCAGCAGCTTGGCCATTTCCTTTAGCACTGAAGCTTTCTTT.

The V call is TRBV7-3, the J call TRBJ1-2; D might be TRBD1 (6 bases). This CDR3 has 14 amino acids. Germline lookup yields CDR1 SGHTA and CDR2 FQGTGA. V lost 1 base, J lost 7 bases, and 13 bases lay in between. The DNA of the CDR3 is TGTGCCAGCAGCTTAAATCCAGGGGTGGGTGGCTACACCTTC. Its translation: CASSLNPGVGGYTF.

V is TRBV7-6 and J is TRBJ1-1, with TRBD1 matching over 7 bases. Germline CDR1 and CDR2: SGHVS and FNYEAQ. The CDR3 extends over 15 amino acids. J lost 11 bases, V lost 2 bases, and 14 bases had no gene match. CDR3 amino acids: CASSLTPDRSYEAFF. In DNA form, the CDR3 reads TGTGCCAGCAGCTTAACCCCGGACAGGTCCTATGAGGCTTTCTTT.

V is TRBV3-1 (or the pseudogene TRBV3-2) and J is TRBJ1-2, with 11 bases that match TRBD1. Trimming took 7 bases from V and 6 from J; bases not matched to a gene: 13. The CDR3 spans 16 residues. In germline, CDR1 is LGHDT, CDR2 YNNKEL (reference sequence). The CDR3 spells CASTQDRGRREDGYTF. The DNA for the CDR3 is TGTGCCAGCACCCAGGACAGGGGGCGCAGGGAGGATGGCTACACCTTC.

This clone was observed a few times. This sequence joins TRBV19 and TRBJ2-2; D might be TRBD2 (6 bases). Germline-derived CDR1 and CDR2 are LNHDA and SQIVND (reference sequence). Deletions cut 5 bases from V and 1 base from J, with 8 bases between. The CDR3 has 14 residues. CDR3 coding DNA: TGTGCCAGTAGTGGGGAGGTGAACACCGGGGAGCTGTTTTTT. Translating gives CASSGEVNTGELFF.

V gene TRBV7-9 combines with J gene TRBJ1-3; D call uncertain. CDR3 size: 12 residues. Germline CDR1 is SEHNR and CDR2 is FQNEAQ (reference sequence). V gave up 4 bases and J gave up 4 bases, with 5 bases separating them. Written as DNA, the CDR3 is TGTGCCAGCAGCTCACGGGGAAACACCATATATTTT. This codes for CASSSRGNTIYF.

The V gene is TRBV7-2, the J gene TRBJ1-3; a weak D match, TRBD1 (5 bases). The V gene's germline CDR1 is SGHTA and CDR2 FQGNSA. The length of the CDR3 is 14 residues. The ends were cut back, 5 bases at V and 0 bases at J, with 8 bases in the middle. This chain's CDR3 is CASSPGLSGNTIYF. DNA for the CDR3: TGTGCCAGCAGCCCGGGACTCTCTGGAAACACCATATATTTT.

The chain couples TRBV28 to TRBJ1-5; 9 nucleotides agree with TRBD1. After removal of 4 bases from V and 4 bases from J, the junction contained 5 bases not matched to a gene. Germline lookup yields CDR1 MDHEN and CDR2 SYDVKM. The CDR3 runs 15 residues. The CDR3: CASSSQGAGNQPQHF. The CDR3 region has the DNA TGTGCCAGCAGTTCACAGGGGGCGGGTAATCAGCCCCAGCATTTT.

The chain couples TRBV10-3 to TRBJ2-7; D is uncertain. This CDR3 region has 13 residues. Germline CDR1 is ENHRY and CDR2 is SYGVKD. Trimming took off 4 bases at V and 2 bases at J, with 9 bases between the two ends. CDR3 protein: CAISGRQAYEQYF. The CDR3 DNA follows: TGTGCCATCAGTGGTCGGCAGGCCTACGAGCAGTACTTC.

The V and J genes are TRBV2 and TRBJ1-1; no definite D call. Trimming took 4 bases from V and 1 from J, leaving 10 bases between them. Germline CDR1 reads SNHLY; CDR2 reads FYNNEI. The length of the CDR3 is 14 residues. CDR3 sequence: CASSVDFSNTEAFF. The DNA of the CDR3 is TGTGCCAGCAGTGTGGACTTCTCGAACACTGAAGCTTTCTTT.

This clone was observed a few times. The chain combines TRBV9 with TRBJ1-2; D unresolved. V was cut by 0 bases and J by 7 bases, with 16 bases left in between. Germline V gives CDR1 SGDLS, CDR2 YYNGEE. The CDR3 is 15 residues long. CDR3 in amino acids: CASSVAQDLYSGYTF. CDR3 nucleotide sequence: TGTGCCAGCAGCGTAGCTCAGGATTTGTATAGTGGCTACACCTTC.

The rearrangement joins TRBV2 to TRBJ1-1; D may be TRBD1 (5 bases). This CDR3 is 16 amino acids long. Trimming took 6 bases from V and 0 from J, leaving 17 bases between them. From germline, CDR1 is SNHLY and CDR2 FYNNEI. The CDR3 protein is CASSLRPPDMNTEAFF. Written as DNA, the CDR3 is TGTGCCAGCAGCCTCAGGCCCCCGGACATGAACACTGAAGCTTTCTTT. The entire variable domain, with the rest obtained from reference TRBV2 and TRBJ1-1, is as follows: EPEVTQTPSHQVTQMGQEVILRCVPISNHLYFYWYRQILGQKVEFLVSFYNNEISEKSEIFDDQFSVERPDGSNFTLKIRSTKLEDSAMYFCASSLRPPDMNTEAFFGQGTRLTVV.

This clone has more than one count but fewer than ten. V usage is TRBV18 and J usage is TRBJ2-3; TRBD2 matches 11 bases. The germline gives CDR1 KGHSH, CDR2 LQKENI. The CDR3 sequence is 18 residues long. The junction had 11 bases not matched to a gene; V was cut back by 3 bases and J by 3 bases. CDR3: CASSPYTPSGGLTDTQYF. The CDR3 region has the DNA TGTGCCAGCTCACCCTACACTCCTAGCGGGGGGTTAACAGATACGCAGTATTTT. Full variable domain (remainder filled in from reference TRBV18 and TRBJ2-3): NAGVMQNPRHLVRRRGQEARLRCSPMKGHSHVYWYRQLPEEGLKFMVYLQKENIIDESGMPKERFSAEFPKEGPSILRIQQVVRGDSAAYFCASSPYTPSGGLTDTQYFGPGTRLTVL.